Below, 23 T cell receptor beta chains from the same sample are listed, as sequenced in a study of blood T cell repertoires in COVID-19. Sequenced by immunoSEQ multiplex PCR; TCRdb stores in-frame clones only, minus some. The table lists about 130,000 clones, 75% to 90% of them singletons. Sequences were obtained from PBMCs or T cells enriched from blood (not recorded which). All receptors come from a woman in her forties or fifties who had recovered from COVID-19.

The genes are TRBV6-5 and TRBJ2-3; D unclear. CDR1 and CDR2 (germline): MNHEY, SVGAGI. The V end was cut by 8 bases, the J end by 0 bases, with 12 bases between. CDR3 length: 14 residues. DNA of the CDR3: TGTGCCAGCTCCTGGCTAGACAGCACAGATACGCAGTATTTT. Translated: CASSWLDSTDTQYF.

The chain carries TRBV7-3 and TRBJ2-3; D perhaps matches TRBD2 (5 bases). The germline V and J ends were trimmed by 5 bases and 0 bases, with 9 bases remaining between them. This CDR3 is built from 14 residues. Germline assignment: CDR1 SGHTA and CDR2 FQGTGA. Written as DNA, the CDR3 is TGTGCCAGCAGCGCACGAGGGAGCACAGATACGCAGTATTTT. Amino acids: CASSARGSTDTQYF.

The chain combines TRBV7-2 with TRBJ2-1; TRBD2 aligns across 11 bases. J was trimmed by 8 bases and V by 3 bases; bases with no gene match: 6. CDR1 SGHTA and CDR2 FQGNSA come from the germline V gene. The CDR3 covers 15 residues. In DNA form, the CDR3 reads TGTGCCAGCAGCTTTGGTAGCGGGGGGGGTGATGAGCAGTTCTTC. It encodes CASSFGSGGGDEQFF.

This clone was recorded once. J is TRBJ1-6 and V is TRBV6-6; D is perhaps TRBD1 (5 bases). Trimming took off 5 bases at V and 2 bases at J, with 13 bases between the two ends. The CDR3 runs to 16 residues. CDR1 is MNHNY, CDR2 SVGAGI, per germline (reference sequence). This chain's CDR3 is CASSPAGLTYNSPLHF. The CDR3 DNA reads as TGTGCCAGCAGTCCGGCAGGGTTGACCTATAATTCACCCCTCCACTTT.

In this sample, this clone turned up many times. This chain connects TRBV11-2 to TRBJ1-5, with TRBD1 identical over 7 bases. V dropped 1 base and J dropped 6; count of bases not matched to a gene: 6. The CDR3 runs 15 residues. The germline gives CDR1 SGHAT, CDR2 FQNNGV. Here the CDR3 reads CASSLGPGGSQPQHF. The DNA of the CDR3 is TGTGCCAGCAGCTTAGGGCCAGGGGGATCTCAGCCCCAGCATTTT.

This chain connects TRBV6-1 to TRBJ1-4, with 11 bases identical to TRBD1. The CDR3 consists of 15 residues. Germline trimming cut 2 bases from V and 5 bases from J; bases unmatched to any gene: 1. Germline CDR1 MNHNS, CDR2 SASEGT. This chain's CDR3 is CASSERTGGNEKLFF. CDR3 DNA sequence: TGTGCCAGCAGTGAAAGGACAGGGGGCAATGAAAAACTGTTTTTT.

The rearrangement uses TRBV2 and TRBJ2-1; tentatively, D is TRBD2 (6 bases). CDR1 is SNHLY, CDR2 FYNNEI, per germline. This CDR3 is 13 amino acids long. V gave up 8 bases and J gave up 4 bases, with 12 bases separating them. CDR3 sequence: CASSVAEYNEQFF. CDR3 DNA: TGTGCCAGCTCAGTAGCGGAGTACAATGAGCAGTTCTTC.

This sequence joins TRBV6-4 and TRBJ1-5; D uncertain. Germline values: CDR1 MRHNA, CDR2 SNTAGT. V lost 9 bases and J 1 base, leaving 16 bases between the germline ends. The CDR3 contains 15 residues. The CDR3 region is CARSRRHPSNQPQHF. CDR3 bases: TGTGCCAGGTCGAGACGACACCCAAGCAATCAGCCCCAGCATTTT.

The chain recombines TRBV4-3 with TRBJ2-7; 7 nucleotides agree with TRBD1. This CDR3 contains 15 residues. Germline CDR1 reads LGHNA; CDR2 reads YSLEER. V gave up 2 bases and J gave up 4 bases; unmatched junction bases: 8. CDR3 loop: CASSQTGTAGYEQYF. The CDR3 coding sequence is TGCGCCAGCAGCCAAACCGGGACAGCCGGTTACGAGCAGTACTTC.

V usage is TRBV27 and J usage is TRBJ2-3; 15 nucleotides line up with TRBD2. Germline-derived CDR1 and CDR2 are MNHEY and SMNVEV (reference sequence). V was clipped by 5 bases and J by 8 bases; unmatched bases: 5. This CDR3 has 15 amino acids. DNA of the CDR3: TGTGCCAGCAGTGGACTAGCGGGGGGGCCCGGTACGCAGTATTTT. Amino acids: CASSGLAGGPGTQYF.

This chain joins TRBV4-3 and TRBJ1-5; perhaps TRBD1 as D (6 bases). The CDR3 loop spans 17 amino acids. The germline V gene has CDR1 LGHNA and CDR2 YSLEER. V shed 3 bases and J shed 11 bases, with 26 bases lying between them. The chain's CDR3 is CASSQTGGGGIVTAQHF. In DNA, the CDR3 is TGCGCCAGCAGCCAGACGGGGGGGGGCGGAATCGTTACGGCCCAGCATTTT.

The chain has TRBV7-8 and TRBJ2-5; TRBD2 aligns across 13 bases. Germline assignment: CDR1 SGHVS and CDR2 FQNEAQ. The CDR3 has 17 amino acids. The V segment lost 6 bases and the J segment 3 bases; nucleotides outside the gene matches: 10. CDR3 region: CASSSTSGGPWKETQYF. CDR3 in DNA: TGTGCCAGCAGTTCGACTAGCGGGGGGCCTTGGAAAGAGACCCAGTACTTC.

This CDR3 is CASSLVQGARGYTF. As DNA, the CDR3 is TGTGCCAGCAGCCTGGTACAGGGGGCGCGGGGCTACACCTTC. V usage is TRBV6-5 and J usage is TRBJ1-2, with 9 bases fitting TRBD1. V trimming: 6 bases; J trimming: 8 bases; junction bases outside the gene matches: 10. The CDR3 sequence is 14 residues long. Germline assignment: CDR1 MNHEY and CDR2 SVGAGI.

The CDR3 DNA reads TGCGCCAGCAGCTTGGGGCAGGGGGACGCCTACGAGCAGTACTTC. Residues: CASSLGQGDAYEQYF. The chain carries TRBV5-1 and TRBJ2-7, with 7 bases that match TRBD1. The CDR3 loop spans 15 amino acids. CDR1 and CDR2 from the germline V gene are SGHRS and YFSETQ. V dropped 0 bases and J dropped 2; count of bases not matched to a gene: 5.

The chain links TRBV7-6 to TRBJ2-3; the match to TRBD1 covers 7 bases. The germline V gene has CDR1 SGHVS and CDR2 FNYEAQ. With 4 bases clipped from V and 1 base from J, the junction kept 5 bases outside the gene matches. The CDR3 loop spans 15 amino acids. CDR3 sequence (DNA): TGTGCCAGCAGCTATGCCGGGACAGGCACAGATACGCAGTATTTT. Protein: CASSYAGTGTDTQYF.

CDR3 residues: CASSFAGTGGTDTQYF. DNA of the CDR3: TGTGCCAGCAGCTTTGCCGGGACAGGGGGCACAGATACGCAGTATTTT. V and J are TRBV7-9 and TRBJ2-3, with 10 positions matching TRBD1. Trimming cost V 3 bases and J 1 base; bases outside gene matches: 4. The CDR3 has 16 residues. Germline V gene sequence: CDR1 SEHNR, CDR2 FQNEAQ (reference sequence).

This clone has just one count. The V gene is TRBV5-1, the J gene TRBJ2-5, with 7 bases fitting TRBD1. V lost 3 bases to trimming and J lost 2 bases; unmatched junction nucleotides: 10. Germline CDR1 is SGHRS and CDR2 is YFSETQ. CDR3 size: 16 residues. The CDR3 sequence is CASSSTGTEAQETQYF. The CDR3 bases are TGCGCCAGCAGCTCCACCGGGACAGAGGCTCAAGAGACCCAGTACTTC.

J is TRBJ1-2 and V is TRBV5-5; a weak D match, TRBD1 (5 bases). Germline lookup yields CDR1 SGHKS and CDR2 YYEKEE (reference sequence). Trimming left V 1 base short and J 0 bases short, with 7 bases between. The CDR3 has 14 amino acids. The CDR3 DNA reads as TGTGCCAGCAGCTTGCAGGGTTCTAACTATGGCTACACCTTC. This gives the protein CASSLQGSNYGYTF.

The gene calls are TRBV11-2 and TRBJ1-3; no definite D call. The length of the CDR3 is 18 residues. V lost 2 bases to trimming and J lost 1 base, with 18 bases between them. Germline V gene data show CDR1 as SGHAT and CDR2 as FQNNGV. CDR3 loop: CASSLTAQSIFSGNTIYF. In DNA, the CDR3 is TGTGCCAGCAGCTTAACAGCCCAGAGTATCTTTTCTGGAAACACCATATATTTT.

The V call is TRBV11-2, the J call TRBJ1-1; weak D call: TRBD1 (6 bases). This CDR3 contains 14 residues. V was trimmed by 0 bases and J by 7 bases, leaving 12 bases between them. The germline CDR1 and CDR2 sequences are SGHAT and FQNNGV. This chain's CDR3 is CASSLDIGTIEAFF. CDR3 nucleotides: TGTGCCAGCAGCTTAGATATCGGGACAATTGAAGCTTTCTTT.

This clone was found once. The V gene is TRBV29-1, the J gene TRBJ2-5; weak D call: TRBD1 (6 bases). The germline gives CDR1 SQVTM, CDR2 ANQGSEA. This CDR3 comprises 11 residues. Trimming left V 7 bases short and J 2 bases short, with 8 bases between. CDR3 loop: CSAGQQETQYF. The CDR3 DNA reads TGCAGCGCTGGACAGCAAGAGACCCAGTACTTC.

The sample holds one count of this clone. The V call is TRBV19, the J call TRBJ2-4; TRBD1 aligns across 10 bases. From germline, CDR1 is LNHDA and CDR2 SQIVND (reference sequence). The CDR3 sequence is 14 residues long. Unmatched junction bases numbered 6, after V lost 5 bases and J lost 8 bases. For the CDR3, the DNA is TGTGCCAGTAGTGAGGGACAGGGGACGGACATTCAGTACTTC. Translating it yields CASSEGQGTDIQYF.

The gene calls are TRBV6-5 and TRBJ2-3; the match to TRBD2 covers 9 bases. Germline V CDR1 and CDR2: MNHEY, SVGAGI. The ends lost 7 bases at V and 1 base at J; junction bases unmatched: 3. The CDR3 runs to 14 residues. The CDR3 nucleotides read TGTGCCAGCAACGGCGGGGGGGGCACAGATACGCAGTATTTT. It yields the protein CASNGGGGTDTQYF.